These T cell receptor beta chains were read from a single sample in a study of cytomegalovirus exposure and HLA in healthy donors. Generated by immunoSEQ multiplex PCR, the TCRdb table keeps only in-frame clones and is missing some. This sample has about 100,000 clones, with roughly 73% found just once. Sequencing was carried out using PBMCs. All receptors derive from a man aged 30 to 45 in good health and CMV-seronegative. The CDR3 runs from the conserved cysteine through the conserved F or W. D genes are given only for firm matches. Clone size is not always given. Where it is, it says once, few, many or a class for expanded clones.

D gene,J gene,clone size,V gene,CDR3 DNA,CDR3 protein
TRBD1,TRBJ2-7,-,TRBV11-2,TGTGCCAGCAGCGGACGGACAGGGGGCGGCGAGCAGTACTTC,CASSGRTGGGEQYF
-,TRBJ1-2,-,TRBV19,TGTGCCAGTAGTATCAATACAGGAGCTAACTATGGCTACACCTTC,CASSINTGANYGYTF
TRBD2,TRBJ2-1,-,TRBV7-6,TGTGCCAGCAGCCCCGGGACTAGCGGGTTTGAGCAGTTCTTC,CASSPGTSGFEQFF
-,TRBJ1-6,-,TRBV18,TGTGCCAGCTCACCCACACACGGGAGAGGGGCCAATTCACCCCTCCACTTT,CASSPTHGRGANSPLHF
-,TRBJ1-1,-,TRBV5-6,TGTGCCAGCAGTTTTGGACCACGGGGGGACACTGAAGCTTTCTTT,CASSFGPRGDTEAFF
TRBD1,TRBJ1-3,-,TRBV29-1,TGCAGCGCCGGGAACAGGGGGCTTGGAAACACCATATATTTT,CSAGNRGLGNTIYF
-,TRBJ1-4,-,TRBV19,TGTGCCAGTAGTATGGGGGCCCGGCTGAATGAAAAACTGTTTTTT,CASSMGARLNEKLFF
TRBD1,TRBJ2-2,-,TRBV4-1,TGCGCCAGCAGCCGCGCCCTCCGGACAGGGCTCGGGGAGCTGTTTTTT,CASSRALRTGLGELFF
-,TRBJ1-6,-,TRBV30,TGTGCCTGGAGCCCTAGGAATTCACCCCTCCACTTT,CAWSPRNSPLHF
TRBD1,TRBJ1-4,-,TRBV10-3,TGTGCCATCAGTAAGACAGGGATACTTAATGAAAAACTGTTTTTT,CAISKTGILNEKLFF
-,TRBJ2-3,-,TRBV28,TGTGCCAGCGCAGCGATATATACGCAGTATTTT,CASAAIYTQYF
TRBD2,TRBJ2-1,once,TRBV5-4,TGTGCCAGCAGCTTTGTAGCGGGGGTAAACAATGAGCAGTTCTTC,CASSFVAGVNNEQFF
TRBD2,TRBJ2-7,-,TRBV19,TGTGCCAGTAGTAGGGGACTAGCGGGAGTCAACGAGCAGTACTTC,CASSRGLAGVNEQYF
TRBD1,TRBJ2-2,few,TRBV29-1,TGCAGCGTTGGGCCGGGACAGGGGTCCACCGGGGAGCTGTTTTTT,CSVGPGQGSTGELFF
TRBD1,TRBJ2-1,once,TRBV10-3,TGTGCCATCAGTGAGTCGACCGGGACAGGGTATTACAATGAGCAGTTCTTC,CAISESTGTGYYNEQFF
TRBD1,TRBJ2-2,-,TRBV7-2,TGTGCCAGCAGGCCCGGGACAGGGATGTACGGGGAGCTGTTTTTT,CASRPGTGMYGELFF
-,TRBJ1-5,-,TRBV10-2,TGCGCCAGCAGTGATCGCTTCTACGGGGAAAGCAATCAGCCCCAGCATTTT,CASSDRFYGESNQPQHF
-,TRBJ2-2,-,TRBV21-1,TGTGCCAGCAGCAAAGCTCGACTCCTAGCGACCTTGGATGGGGAGCTGTTTTTT,CASSKARLLATLDGELFF
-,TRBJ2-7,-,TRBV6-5,TGTGCCAGCAGTTACAGGGGAAGCGAGCAGTACTTC,CASSYRGSEQYF
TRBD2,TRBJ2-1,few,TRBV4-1,TGCGCCAGCAGCCAAACTAGCGGATCCTACAATGAGCAGTTCTTC,CASSQTSGSYNEQFF
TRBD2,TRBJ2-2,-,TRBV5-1,TGCGCCAGCAGCTCCCGGTGGGACCCGGGACTAGCGGGCCCCGGGGAGCTGTTTTTT,CASSSRWDPGLAGPGELFF
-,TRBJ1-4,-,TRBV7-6,TGTGCCAGCAGTAGGGGTGGATATAATGAAAAACTGTTTTTT,CASSRGGYNEKLFF
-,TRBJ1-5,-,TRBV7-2,TGTGCCAGCAGCCCGGGGGGCGGCAATCAGCCCCAGCATTTT,CASSPGGGNQPQHF
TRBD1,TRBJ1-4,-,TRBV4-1,TGCGCCAGCAGCCGCCTACCGGGACAGACTAATGAAAAACTGTTTTTT,CASSRLPGQTNEKLFF
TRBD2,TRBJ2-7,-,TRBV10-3,TGTGCCATCAGTGAGGCTAGCGGACCCTACGAGCAGTACTTC,CAISEASGPYEQYF
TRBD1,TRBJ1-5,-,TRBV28,TGTGCCAGCAGCTCAAACGGACAGGGGCATCAGCCCCAGCATTTT,CASSSNGQGHQPQHF
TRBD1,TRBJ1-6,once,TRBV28,TGTGCCAGCAGATTTCCGACAGGGGGGAATTCACCCCTCCACTTT,CASRFPTGGNSPLHF
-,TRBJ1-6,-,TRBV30,TGTGCCTGGAGGAGGGGCAGGGGCGGCACCTATAATTCACCCCTCCACTTT,CAWRRGRGGTYNSPLHF
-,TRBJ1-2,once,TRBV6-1,TGTGCCAGCAGTGTAACCCGGGGGGGCTACACCTTC,CASSVTRGGYTF
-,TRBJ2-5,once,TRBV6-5,TGTGCCAGCAGCCAAGGGGTAGGGCAAGAGACCCAGTACTTC,CASSQGVGQETQYF
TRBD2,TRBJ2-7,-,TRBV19,TGTGCCAGTAGTATAGAGGGAGGGCTCGGAACCTACGAGCAGTACTTC,CASSIEGGLGTYEQYF
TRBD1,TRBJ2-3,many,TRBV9,TGTGCCAGCAGCGCCGCGTACAGGGGGGATACGCAGTATTTT,CASSAAYRGDTQYF
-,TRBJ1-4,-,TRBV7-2,TGTGCCAGCAGCCCCCTACCGGGTCCAAATGAAAAACTGTTTTTT,CASSPLPGPNEKLFF
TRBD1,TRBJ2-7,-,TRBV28,TGTGCCAGCAGTTTAGCAGGGGGCCGGGGGTACGAGCAGTACTTC,CASSLAGGRGYEQYF
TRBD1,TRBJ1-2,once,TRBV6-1,TGTGCCAGCAGTATCAGTACAGGGGGGGATGGCTACACCTTC,CASSISTGGDGYTF
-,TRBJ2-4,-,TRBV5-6,TGTGCCAGCAGCTTCGGGGCGGCAGGGGTAGCCAAAAACATTCAGTACTTC,CASSFGAAGVAKNIQYF
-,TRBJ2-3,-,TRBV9,TGTGCCAGCAGCGTATCGACAGATACGCAGTATTTT,CASSVSTDTQYF
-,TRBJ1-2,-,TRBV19,TGTGCCAGTAGTACCCCAAGAGGGGGACGGTCTAACTATGGCTACACCTTC,CASSTPRGGRSNYGYTF
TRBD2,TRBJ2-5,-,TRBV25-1,TGTGCCAGCAGTATGACTAGCGGGGGTGTAGAGACCCAGTACTTC,CASSMTSGGVETQYF
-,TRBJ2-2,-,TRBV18,TGTGCCAGCTCACCGAGAGGAGGGACGAACACCGGGGAGCTGTTTTTT,CASSPRGGTNTGELFF
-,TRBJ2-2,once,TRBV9,TGTGCCAGCAGCGTAGTGGCAGCTCGGGACACCGGGGAGCTGTTTTTT,CASSVVAARDTGELFF
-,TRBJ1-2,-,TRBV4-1,TGCGCCAGCAGCCCTCAGCGGCAGGCGTTCTATGGCTACACCTTC,CASSPQRQAFYGYTF
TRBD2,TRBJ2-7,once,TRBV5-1,TGCGCCAGCAGCGAGAATAGCGGGGGGTACTACGAGCAGTACTTC,CASSENSGGYYEQYF
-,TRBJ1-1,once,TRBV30,TGTGCCTGGAGTTTAACGCCGGGTGTCACTGAAGCTTTCTTT,CAWSLTPGVTEAFF
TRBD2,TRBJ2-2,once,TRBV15,TGTGCCACCAGGGCCGGGACTAGCGGTAACACCGGGGAGCTGTTTTTT,CATRAGTSGNTGELFF
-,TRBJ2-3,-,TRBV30,TGTGCCTGGAGTGTATCTGGGCGATCAGATACGCAGTATTTT,CAWSVSGRSDTQYF
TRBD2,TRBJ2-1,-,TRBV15,TGTGCCACCAGCAGAGAAACGGGAGGACCGTATTATGAGCAGTTCTTC,CATSRETGGPYYEQFF
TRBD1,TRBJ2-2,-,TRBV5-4,TGTGCCAGCAGTTCACAGGGGGACGCCGGGGAGCTGTTTTTT,CASSSQGDAGELFF
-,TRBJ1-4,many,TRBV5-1,TGCGCCAGCAGCCTGGGACCGACTAATTTGGAACTGTTTTTT,CASSLGPTNLELFF
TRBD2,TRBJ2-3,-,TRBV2,TGTGCCAGCAGCGCCGGGACTAGCGGGGGGGCATGGAGCACAGATACGCAGTATTTT,CASSAGTSGGAWSTDTQYF
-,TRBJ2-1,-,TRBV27,TGTGCCAGCAGTTTGGCGGGCGCTAATGAGCAGTTCTTC,CASSLAGANEQFF
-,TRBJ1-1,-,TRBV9,TGTGCCAGCAGCGTAGGGGGAGACTACACTGAAGCTTTCTTT,CASSVGGDYTEAFF
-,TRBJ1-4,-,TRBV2,TGTGCCAGCAGTGAAAGGCAGGGTCGGTCTGAAAAACTGTTTTTT,CASSERQGRSEKLFF
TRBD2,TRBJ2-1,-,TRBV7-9,TGTGCCAGCAGGCTAGCGGGCGAGCAGTTCTTC,CASRLAGEQFF
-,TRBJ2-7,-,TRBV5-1,TGCGCCAGCAGCTTGGGACTAGACCACGAGCAGTACTTC,CASSLGLDHEQYF
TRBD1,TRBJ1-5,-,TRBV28,TGTGCCAGCAGCCCTTTAAGGACAGGGACGGGCCAGCCCCAGCATTTT,CASSPLRTGTGQPQHF